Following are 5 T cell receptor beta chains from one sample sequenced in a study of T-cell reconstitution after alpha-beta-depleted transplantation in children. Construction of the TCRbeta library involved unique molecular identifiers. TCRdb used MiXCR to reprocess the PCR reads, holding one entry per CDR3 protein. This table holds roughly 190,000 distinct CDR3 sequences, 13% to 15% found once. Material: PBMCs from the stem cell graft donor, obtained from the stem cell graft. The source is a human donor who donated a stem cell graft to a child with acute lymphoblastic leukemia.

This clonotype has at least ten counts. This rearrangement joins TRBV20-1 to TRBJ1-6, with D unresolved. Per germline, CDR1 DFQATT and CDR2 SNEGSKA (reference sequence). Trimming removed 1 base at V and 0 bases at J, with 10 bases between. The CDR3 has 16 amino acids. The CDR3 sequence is CSARVDTSSYNSPLHF. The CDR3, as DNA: TGCAGTGCTAGAGTGGATACTAGCTCCTATAATTCACCCCTCCACTTT.

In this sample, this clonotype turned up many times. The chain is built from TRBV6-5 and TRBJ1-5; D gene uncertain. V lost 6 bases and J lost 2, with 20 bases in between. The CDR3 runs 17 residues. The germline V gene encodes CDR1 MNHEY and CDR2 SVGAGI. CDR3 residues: CASSGGRLPPGNQPQHF. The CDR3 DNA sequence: TGTGCCAGCAGCGGAGGCAGGCTCCCGCCAGGCAATCAGCCCCAGCATTTT.

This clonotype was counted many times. The CDR3 is CASSFRLEQYF. The DNA for the CDR3 is TGTGCCAGCAGTTTTCGGCTTGAGCAGTACTTC. The V call is TRBV12-3 or TRBV12-4, the J call TRBJ2-7; D is undetermined. This CDR3 is built from 11 residues. The ends were cut back, 3 bases at V and 7 bases at J, with 7 bases in the middle.

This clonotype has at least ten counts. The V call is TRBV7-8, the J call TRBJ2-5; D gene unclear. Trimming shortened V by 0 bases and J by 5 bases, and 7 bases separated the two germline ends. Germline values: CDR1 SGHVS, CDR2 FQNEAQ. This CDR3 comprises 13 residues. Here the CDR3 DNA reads TGTGCCAGCAGCTTAGCAATTGGGGAGACCCAGTACTTC. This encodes CASSLAIGETQYF.

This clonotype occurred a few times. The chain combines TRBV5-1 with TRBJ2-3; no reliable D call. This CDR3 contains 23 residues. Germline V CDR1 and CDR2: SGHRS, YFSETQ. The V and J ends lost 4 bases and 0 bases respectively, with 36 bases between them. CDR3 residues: CASSPTRIYSAYRDTQSTDTQYF. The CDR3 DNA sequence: TGCGCCAGCAGCCCAACCCGAATTTACTCGGCTTACCGAGACACACAAAGCACAGATACGCAGTATTTT.